This passage covers 17 T cell receptor beta chains from one sample sequenced in a study of cytomegalovirus exposure and HLA in healthy donors (dated by TCRdb to about 2017). Preparation of the library involved the immunoSEQ multiplex PCR assay. The multiplex PCR relied on a mix of 60 forward primers for TCR Vbeta segments and 13 reverse primers for TCR Jbeta segments. TCRdb obtained this table from immuneACCESS and retained in-frame rearrangements with V and J assigned. These tables miss some clones; where compared with another copy, unresolved V genes account for less than half of the shortfall, and the remainder is unexplained. In this sample the table shows about 150,000 clones, more than 65% of which occur a single time. The ten largest clones represent 5% to 6.5% of the sample. The sequenced material came from PBMCs. The source of these receptors is a man younger than 40 in good health and CMV-seropositive.

CDR3 DNA sequence: TGTGCCAGCTCACCATCCGACGACAGGGCGGCTTTCTTT. Translation gives CASSPSDDRAAFF. This chain joins TRBV18 and TRBJ1-1; 7 bases line up with TRBD1. The germline gives CDR1 KGHSH, CDR2 LQKENI. Unmatched junction bases numbered 8, after V lost 2 bases and J lost 11 bases. The CDR3 contains 13 residues.

The V call is TRBV10-3, the J call TRBJ2-1; D not resolved. The CDR3 covers 13 residues. Germline V CDR1 and CDR2: ENHRY, SYGVKD. V shed 0 bases and J shed 3 bases, with 3 bases lying between them. CDR3 DNA sequence: TGTGCCATCAGTGAGTCTTACTACAATGAGCAGTTCTTC. The encoded protein is CAISESYYNEQFF.

The chain is built from TRBV19 and TRBJ2-7; D possibly corresponds to TRBD1 (6 bases). The CDR3 spans 17 residues. Germline V gene sequence: CDR1 LNHDA, CDR2 SQIVND (reference sequence). The germline V and J ends were trimmed by 1 base and 0 bases, with 16 bases remaining between them. CDR3 sequence (DNA): TGTGCCAGTAGTATAGGCAGGGGCCGATTGAGCTCCTACGAGCAGTACTTC. This translates into CASSIGRGRLSSYEQYF.

The chain links TRBV6-6 to TRBJ2-5, with 9 bases that match TRBD1. The J call may be mistaken, given a closer DNA end match to TRBJ2-7. Germline CDR1 reads MNHNY; CDR2 reads SVGAGI (reference sequence). This CDR3 region has 16 residues. The CDR3 DNA follows: TGTGCCAGCAGTTCCAAAACCGGGACAGGGAGTCACGAGCAGTACTTC. Translating it yields CASSSKTGTGSHEQYF.

The genes are TRBV19 and TRBJ2-3; possibly TRBD2 for D (5 bases). CDR1 is LNHDA, CDR2 SQIVND, per germline (reference sequence). The V end was cut by 6 bases, the J end by 4 bases, with 14 bases between. The CDR3 length is 14 residues. CDR3 loop: CASSSYTGADTQYF. CDR3 nucleotides: TGTGCCAGTAGCTCGTATACCGGGGCAGATACGCAGTATTTT.

J is TRBJ1-1 and V is TRBV6-5; possibly TRBD1 for D (6 bases). Germline values: CDR1 MNHEY, CDR2 SVGAGI. This CDR3 spans 15 amino acids. Trimming pared 2 bases from V and 3 bases from J, leaving 13 bases between. CDR3 nucleotide sequence: TGTGCCAGCAGTTACGGGGGCGCAGCAGACACTGAAGCTTTCTTT. Translating it yields CASSYGGAADTEAFF.

V gene TRBV6-1 combines with J gene TRBJ1-5; no clear D. The ends were cut back, 7 bases at V and 0 bases at J, with 13 bases in the middle. The CDR3 length is 15 residues. CDR1 is MNHNS and CDR2 is SASEGT in the germline V gene. The chain's CDR3 is CASTSQTNSNQPQHF. The CDR3 DNA follows: TGTGCCAGCACCTCGCAGACTAATAGCAATCAGCCCCAGCATTTT.

This clone is a singleton in its sample. The rearrangement links TRBV5-1 to TRBJ2-6; tentatively, D is TRBD1 (5 bases). The CDR3 totals 19 residues. Germline V gene data show CDR1 as SGHRS and CDR2 as YFSETQ. Trimming took 0 bases from V and 2 from J, leaving 18 bases between them. The CDR3, as DNA: TGCGCCAGCAGCTTGGACAGGAGACCCCGGTGGACTGGGGCCAACGTCCTGACTTTC. Its translation is CASSLDRRPRWTGANVLTF.

Here the CDR3 DNA reads TGTGCCAGCAGTGAAGGGACAGATCCGTGGTCTTACATCAATGAAAAACTGTTTTTT. It is translated as CASSEGTDPWSYINEKLFF. The gene calls are TRBV6-1 and TRBJ1-4; the D gene is possibly TRBD1 (6 bases). The CDR3 has 19 residues. With 1 base removed from V and 5 bases from J, the gap between germline ends came to 23 bases. Germline CDR1 is MNHNS and CDR2 is SASEGT.

The rearrangement links TRBV27 to TRBJ1-2, with TRBD1 as a possible D gene (5 bases). Germline V CDR1 and CDR2: MNHEY, SMNVEV (reference sequence). Trimming took 3 bases from V and 0 from J, leaving 11 bases between them. This CDR3 region has 15 residues. The CDR3 DNA is TGTGCCAGCAGTTTGGGTGCAGGGACTAACTATGGCTACACCTTC. It translates to CASSLGAGTNYGYTF.

The chain employs TRBV29-1 and TRBJ1-4; 7 nucleotides line up with TRBD1. With 0 bases clipped from V and 0 bases from J, the junction kept 10 bases outside the gene matches. This CDR3 is 18 amino acids long. Germline V gene data show CDR1 as SQVTM and CDR2 as ANQGSEA. In nucleotides, the CDR3 is TGCAGCGTTGAAGAGGCGGCCACAGGGGAGTCAACTAATGAAAAACTGTTTTTT. It encodes CSVEEAATGESTNEKLFF.

This chain joins TRBV11-2 and TRBJ1-1, with unresolved D. CDR1 SGHAT and CDR2 FQNNGV come from the germline V gene. V shed 3 bases and J shed 0 bases, with 8 bases lying between them. There are 14 residues in the CDR3. The CDR3 DNA sequence: TGTGCCAGCAGCTTTAACCTAGTGAACACTGAAGCTTTCTTT. Translated, it gives CASSFNLVNTEAFF.

The chain couples TRBV4-1 to TRBJ2-6; no definite D call. CDR1 and CDR2 from the germline V gene are MGHRA and YSYEKL. Trimming removed 1 base at V and 0 bases at J, with 7 bases between. This CDR3 has 16 amino acids. This chain's CDR3 is CASSQVSGSGANVLTF. The DNA for the CDR3 is TGCGCCAGCAGCCAAGTTTCGGGCTCTGGGGCCAACGTCCTGACTTTC.

DNA of the CDR3: TGTGCCAGCAGCTCGCAGGGTGGGGGCATGAACACTGAAGCTTTCTTT. Protein sequence: CASSSQGGGMNTEAFF. V usage is TRBV13 and J usage is TRBJ1-1; the D gene is possibly TRBD1 (6 bases). Deletions cut 4 bases from V and 0 bases from J, with 15 bases between. This CDR3 region has 16 residues. Germline V CDR1 and CDR2: PRHDT, FYEKMQ (reference sequence).

This clone has just one count. J is TRBJ1-6 and V is TRBV9, with 10 positions matching TRBD1. The CDR3 sequence is 15 residues long. Per the germline V gene, CDR1 is SGDLS and CDR2 is YYNGEE. Trimming took 3 bases from V and 7 from J; bases not matched to a gene: 4. CDR3 amino acids: CASSEGQGPNSPLHF. CDR3 bases: TGTGCCAGCAGCGAGGGACAGGGGCCCAATTCACCCCTCCACTTT. The whole variable domain, filled in from reference TRBV9 and TRBJ1-6, reads DSGVTQTPKHLITATGQRVTLRCSPRSGDLSVYWYQQSLDQGLQFLIQYYNGEERAKGNILERFSAQQFPDLHSELNLSSLELGDSALYFCASSEGQGPNSPLHFGNGTRLTVT.

This clone was recorded only once. In nucleotides, the CDR3 is TGCAGCGTAGGACAGATGAATGAGCAGTTCTTC. Its protein is CSVGQMNEQFF. The chain is built from TRBV29-1 and TRBJ2-1; D is possibly TRBD1 (6 bases). CDR3 length: 11 amino acids. The germline CDR1 and CDR2 sequences are SQVTM and ANQGSEA. The V and J ends lost 6 bases and 7 bases respectively, with 10 bases between them.

The chain carries TRBV7-9 and TRBJ2-3, with TRBD2 matching 8 bases. The CDR3 spans 15 residues. The germline CDR1 and CDR2 sequences are SEHNR and FQNEAQ (reference sequence). Germline trimming cut 5 bases from V and 2 bases from J; bases unmatched to any gene: 6. The CDR3: CASSRRGGDTDTQYF. In DNA, the CDR3 is TGTGCCAGCAGCCGACGGGGGGGAGACACAGATACGCAGTATTTT.